A single sample gave rise to the 30 T cell receptor beta chains below, sequenced in a study of blood T cell repertoires in COVID-19. TCRdb keeps only in-frame clones here, not all; method: immunoSEQ multiplex PCR. In the table there are under 300,000 clones, 86% of which are singletons. Sequencing was performed on peripheral blood. Receptor source: a man at least 80 years old with acute or convalescent COVID-19.

The chain employs TRBV28 and TRBJ2-5; 8 bases are a match to TRBD2. The ends lost 2 bases at V and 5 bases at J; junction bases unmatched: 7. The germline V gene has CDR1 MDHEN and CDR2 SYDVKM. The CDR3 totals 15 residues. The CDR3 nucleotides are TGTGCCAGCAGTTTAGCGGGGGGCGGAGTGGAGACCCAGTACTTC. Amino acid sequence: CASSLAGGGVETQYF.

The rearrangement joins TRBV5-4 to TRBJ2-1; TRBD2 is a possible D gene (6 bases). Germline values: CDR1 SGHNT, CDR2 YYREEE (reference sequence). CDR3 length: 15 residues. V lost 2 bases and J 6 bases, leaving 15 bases between the germline ends. CDR3 region: CASSFELARANEQFF. As DNA, the CDR3 is TGTGCCAGCAGCTTTGAACTAGCAAGGGCCAATGAGCAGTTCTTC.

The chain carries TRBV24-1 and TRBJ2-1, with D perhaps matching TRBD1 (6 bases). This CDR3 region has 17 residues. Germline CDR1 is KGHDR and CDR2 is SFDVKD. Trimming took 5 bases from V and 6 from J, leaving 22 bases between them. The chain's CDR3 is CATSGLRGGGWGNEQFF. The CDR3 DNA reads TGTGCCACCAGTGGTCTGCGAGGTGGGGGCTGGGGCAATGAGCAGTTCTTC.

The chain has TRBV5-4 and TRBJ1-2; D gene ambiguous. CDR1 and CDR2 from the germline V gene are SGHNT and YYREEE (reference sequence). Trimming took 0 bases from V and 8 from J, leaving 11 bases between them. This CDR3 has 13 residues. The CDR3 region has the DNA TGTGCCAGCAGCTTGGCCCCTTCTAGGGGCTACACCTTC. It specifies CASSLAPSRGYTF.

This clone was seen a handful of times. The germline gene is not matched at one end of the junction; a read error may be the cause. V and J are TRBV7-2 and TRBJ1-2; D gene unclear. CDR1 and CDR2 (germline): SGHTA, FQGNSA. This CDR3 is built from 13 residues. The CDR3 protein is CASSIPQNFGYTF. The CDR3 coding sequence is TGTGCCAGCAGCATACCACAGAACTTTGGCTACACCTTC.

The chain's CDR3 is CASSQMGVAGGQETQYF. CDR3 in DNA: TGTGCCAGCAGCCAAATGGGTGTTGCGGGGGGACAAGAGACCCAGTACTTC. The chain has TRBV4-2 and TRBJ2-5; TRBD2 aligns across 8 bases. V was clipped by 2 bases and J by 2 bases; unmatched bases: 10. Germline CDR1 is LGHNA and CDR2 is YNFKEQ. The CDR3 consists of 17 residues.

The chain recombines TRBV28 with TRBJ1-2; 8 bases align to TRBD1. J lost 2 bases, V lost 4 bases, and 9 bases had no gene match. Per the germline V gene, CDR1 is MDHEN and CDR2 is SYDVKM. CDR3 length: 16 residues. CDR3 coding DNA: TGTGCCAGCAGTTACAGCACAGGGGGTCCCAACTATGGCTACACCTTC. It is translated as CASSYSTGGPNYGYTF.

The chain's CDR3 is CASSPGTSRDTQYF. In nucleotides, the CDR3 is TGCGCCAGCAGCCCCGGCACCTCGAGGGATACGCAGTATTTT. The rearrangement uses TRBV5-1 and TRBJ2-3; D gene unclear. The germline V and J ends were trimmed by 4 bases and 6 bases, with 15 bases remaining between them. The germline CDR1 and CDR2 sequences are SGHRS and YFSETQ. The CDR3 is 14 residues long. Based on the CDR3 plus reference TRBV5-1 and TRBJ2-3, the full variable domain is KAGVTQTPRYLIKTRGQQVTLSCSPISGHRSVSWYQQTPGQGLQFLFEYFSETQRNKGNFPGRFSGRQFSNSRSEMNVSTLELGDSALYLCASSPGTSRDTQYFGPGTRLTVL.

The chain is built from TRBV7-9 and TRBJ2-1; TRBD2 agrees at 7 bases. Germline V lookup: CDR1 SEHNR, CDR2 FQNEAQ (reference sequence). The CDR3 length is 16 residues. The V gene end was trimmed by 6 bases and the J gene end by 7 bases; junction bases not matched to a gene: 15. For the CDR3, the DNA is TGTGCCAGCAGTTTTTTTCCGGGACTATCCCCGAATGAGCAGTTCTTC. This sequence encodes CASSFFPGLSPNEQFF.

The rearrangement joins TRBV11-2 to TRBJ1-5; D is ambiguous. The germline gives CDR1 SGHAT, CDR2 FQNNGV. The CDR3 consists of 16 residues. V lost 1 base and J 4 bases, leaving 14 bases between the germline ends. CDR3 sequence (DNA): TGTGCCAGCAGCTTAGGAGGGCGGGGTCGGAATCAGCCCCAGCATTTT. Its translation: CASSLGGRGRNQPQHF.

The V gene is TRBV6-5, the J gene TRBJ1-6, with 7 nucleotides matching TRBD1. CDR3 length: 14 residues. Trimming took 8 bases from V and 7 from J; bases not matched to a gene: 8. Germline loops: CDR1 MNHEY, CDR2 SVGAGI. CDR3: CASGIRDSNSPLHF. The CDR3 DNA is TGTGCCAGCGGTATCCGGGACAGCAATTCACCCCTCCACTTT.

This clone has a count of ten or more. The chain couples TRBV12-3 or TRBV12-4 to TRBJ1-2; possibly TRBD1 for D (5 bases). V lost 2 bases to trimming and J lost 4 bases, with 8 bases between them. The CDR3 loop spans 13 amino acids. CDR3 bases: TGTGCCAGCAGTTTACAAGACAGCTATGGCTACACCTTC. It encodes CASSLQDSYGYTF.

The chain combines TRBV27 with TRBJ2-5; 12 bases are shared with TRBD2. The junction had 6 bases not matched to a gene; V was cut back by 6 bases and J by 4 bases. Per germline, CDR1 MNHEY and CDR2 SMNVEV (reference sequence). CDR3 length: 15 residues. The CDR3, as DNA: TGTGCCAGCAGCCGTCGGGGACTAGCGGGAGAGACCCAGTACTTC. The encoded protein is CASSRRGLAGETQYF.

The chain recombines TRBV3-1 (or the pseudogene TRBV3-2) with TRBJ2-2; perhaps TRBD2 as D (6 bases). Germline CDR1 reads LGHDT; CDR2 reads YNNKEL (reference sequence). CDR3 length equals 15 residues. V was shortened by 3 bases and J by 7 bases, with 15 bases between the two germline ends. In DNA form, the CDR3 reads TGTGCCAGCAGCCAGGGCGGGCTAGCGATCGGGGAGCTGTTTTTT. It is translated as CASSQGGLAIGELFF.

The chain has TRBV21-1 and TRBJ2-3; the table calls TRBD1, which could not be checked here. TRBV21-1 is noted as a pseudogene. The CDR3 is made up of 18 amino acids. The chain's CDR3 is CASSKFMLRDSGADTQYF. CDR3 nucleotides: TGTGCCAGCAGCAAATTTATGTTGCGGGACAGTGGGGCAGATACGCAGTATTTT.

J is TRBJ1-3 and V is TRBV5-6; unclear D gene. The germline CDR1 and CDR2 sequences are SGHDT and YYEEEE. Trimming removed 3 bases at V and 0 bases at J, with 19 bases between. The CDR3 extends over 18 amino acids. The CDR3 region is CASSSILRKPTSGNTIYF. The DNA of the CDR3 is TGTGCCAGCAGCTCCATCTTGAGGAAACCAACCTCTGGAAACACCATATATTTT.

This chain links TRBV7-3 with TRBJ2-1, with 7 bases that match TRBD2. V dropped 4 bases and J dropped 6; count of bases not matched to a gene: 15. CDR3 length: 17 amino acids. The germline CDR1 and CDR2 sequences are SGHTA and FQGTGA. CDR3 amino acids: CASSSLGGSAVGNEQFF. DNA for the CDR3: TGTGCCAGCAGCTCCTTAGGCGGGAGTGCTGTGGGCAATGAGCAGTTCTTC.

This chain uses TRBV3-1 (or the pseudogene TRBV3-2) with TRBJ1-1, with 8 bases aligning to TRBD1. V shed 4 bases, J shed 5 bases, and the junction held 6 bases outside the gene matches. The germline V gene encodes CDR1 LGHDT and CDR2 YNNKEL (reference sequence). CDR3 length: 14 amino acids. The DNA of the CDR3 is TGTGCCAGCAGCCGGGCAACAGGGGGGACTGAAGCTTTCTTT. As protein: CASSRATGGTEAFF.

The V and J genes are TRBV2 and TRBJ1-1, with D possibly TRBD1 on 5 matching bases. Germline loops: CDR1 SNHLY, CDR2 FYNNEI. This CDR3 contains 15 residues. The V gene lost 2 bases and the J gene lost 5 bases, with 15 bases spanning the gap. The CDR3 bases are TGTGCCAGCAGTGAACGAGGGGCTGGGGGGACTGAAGCTTTCTTT. This codes for CASSERGAGGTEAFF.

The gene calls are TRBV27 and TRBJ1-2, with D possibly being TRBD1 (6 bases). From germline, CDR1 is MNHEY and CDR2 SMNVEV (reference sequence). The CDR3 loop spans 15 amino acids. V lost 2 bases and J lost 1, with 11 bases in between. The CDR3 DNA follows: TGTGCCAGCAGTTTAAGGAGCAGGGGTAACTATGGCTACACCTTC. Translated: CASSLRSRGNYGYTF.

This chain links TRBV28 with TRBJ1-2; perhaps TRBD1 as D (5 bases). Germline lookup yields CDR1 MDHEN and CDR2 SYDVKM. Trimming took 3 bases from V and 4 from J, leaving 12 bases between them. This CDR3 is 14 amino acids long. CDR3 loop: CASSLSRQSYGYTF. CDR3 in DNA: TGTGCCAGCAGTTTGAGTCGACAGTCCTATGGCTACACCTTC.

The chain links TRBV2 to TRBJ1-5, with a weak D call TRBD1 (5 bases). CDR1 and CDR2 from the germline V gene are SNHLY and FYNNEI. With 1 base removed from V and 4 bases from J, the gap between germline ends came to 8 bases. This CDR3 has 14 amino acids. Here the CDR3 reads CASSEGGLNQPQHF. For the CDR3, the DNA is TGTGCCAGCAGTGAAGGGGGACTGAATCAGCCCCAGCATTTT.

The CDR3 region is CASGQGSTYEQYF. The CDR3 DNA follows: TGTGCCAGCGGACAGGGGTCCACCTACGAGCAGTACTTC. The rearrangement links TRBV18 to TRBJ2-7; 9 bases align to TRBD1. V shed 8 bases, J shed 2 bases, and the junction held 4 bases outside the gene matches. Germline V lookup: CDR1 KGHSH, CDR2 LQKENI. The CDR3 length is 13 residues.

The chain recombines TRBV10-3 with TRBJ2-2; D is uncertain. Germline values: CDR1 ENHRY, CDR2 SYGVKD. CDR3 length: 15 amino acids. Trimming stripped 8 bases from V and 8 bases from J, with 21 bases between. CDR3 sequence: CAIGRSEVAGGELFF. In DNA form, the CDR3 reads TGTGCCATCGGTCGGAGCGAAGTCGCCGGTGGGGAGCTGTTTTTT.

The V call is TRBV11-2, the J call TRBJ1-4; D is unresolved. CDR3 size: 14 residues. V lost 0 bases to trimming and J lost 8 bases, with 10 bases between them. Germline V gene lookup returns CDR1 SGHAT and CDR2 FQNNGV. CDR3 in DNA: TGTGCCAGCAGCTTAGAACGGACTGGAGAAAAACTGTTTTTT. This gives the protein CASSLERTGEKLFF.

CDR3 residues: CASSDALGTGAYEQYF. CDR3 nucleotides: TGCGCCAGCAGTGATGCCCTAGGCACCGGGGCCTACGAGCAGTACTTC. The chain links TRBV10-2 to TRBJ2-7, with a possible D match to TRBD2 (5 bases). The V and J ends lost 3 bases and 2 bases respectively, with 17 bases between them. This CDR3 comprises 16 residues. Looked up from germline, CDR1 is WSHSY and CDR2 is SAAADI.

The chain recombines TRBV5-1 with TRBJ2-7; TRBD1 is a possible D gene (6 bases). Germline V gives CDR1 SGHRS, CDR2 YFSETQ. The CDR3 spans 15 residues. Trimming pared 0 bases from V and 2 bases from J, leaving 12 bases between. The chain's CDR3 is CASSLEAGAPYEQYF. The CDR3 coding sequence is TGCGCCAGCAGCTTGGAGGCAGGGGCCCCCTACGAGCAGTACTTC.

This clone was seen only once. The V gene is TRBV5-8, the J gene TRBJ2-1; D call uncertain. CDR1 and CDR2 (germline): SGHTS, YDEGEE. Deletions cut 3 bases from V and 2 bases from J, with 9 bases between. This CDR3 is 14 amino acids long. CDR3: CASSWSSTYNEQFF. Here the CDR3 DNA reads TGTGCCAGCAGCTGGAGTAGCACCTACAATGAGCAGTTCTTC.

J is TRBJ2-1 and V is TRBV20-1; 13 bases agree with TRBD2. Germline CDR1 is DFQATT and CDR2 is SNEGSKA (reference sequence). This CDR3 has 17 residues. With V trimmed by 3 bases and J by 2 bases, 7 bases remained unmatched. The CDR3 DNA reads as TGCAGTGCTAGTGGAATGACTAGCGGGAGGACCTACAATGAGCAGTTCTTC. Amino acid sequence: CSASGMTSGRTYNEQFF.

The V and J genes are TRBV3-1 (or the pseudogene TRBV3-2) and TRBJ1-4; D remains ambiguous. The CDR3 sequence is 13 residues long. Germline V gene data show CDR1 as LGHDT and CDR2 as YNNKEL (reference sequence). The V and J ends lost 0 bases and 8 bases respectively, with 7 bases between them. The CDR3 bases are TGTGCCAGCAGCCAAGAGCGGGCGGAAAAACTGTTTTTT. Its translation: CASSQERAEKLFF.